This T cell receptor (beta chain) comes out of a study of graft-versus-host responses after intestinal transplantation. On the study more broadly: In this cohort, recipients had multivisceral, liver-intestinal, or isolated intestinal transplants.

Profiling relied on immunoSEQ multiplex PCR, and the TCRdb table lists in-frame clones only, not all of them. The sample lists about 88,000 clones; approximately 94% were seen once. As to this clone: Its matching antigen is unknown.

J was trimmed by 0 bases and V by 2 bases; bases with no gene match: 0. Germline values: CDR1 SGHTA, CDR2 FQGNSA. This CDR3 contains 14 residues. This chain joins TRBV7-2 and TRBJ2-7, with TRBD2 matching 8 bases. This receptor was identified in a human donor who was the organ donor for an intestinal transplant. The sequenced sample was unstimulated CD4+ T cells sorted from spleen or lymph node cells, obtained before transplant. CDR3 DNA sequence: TGTGCCAGCAGCTTACGGGGGGGCTCCTACGAGCAGTACTTC. As protein: CASSLRGGSYEQYF.